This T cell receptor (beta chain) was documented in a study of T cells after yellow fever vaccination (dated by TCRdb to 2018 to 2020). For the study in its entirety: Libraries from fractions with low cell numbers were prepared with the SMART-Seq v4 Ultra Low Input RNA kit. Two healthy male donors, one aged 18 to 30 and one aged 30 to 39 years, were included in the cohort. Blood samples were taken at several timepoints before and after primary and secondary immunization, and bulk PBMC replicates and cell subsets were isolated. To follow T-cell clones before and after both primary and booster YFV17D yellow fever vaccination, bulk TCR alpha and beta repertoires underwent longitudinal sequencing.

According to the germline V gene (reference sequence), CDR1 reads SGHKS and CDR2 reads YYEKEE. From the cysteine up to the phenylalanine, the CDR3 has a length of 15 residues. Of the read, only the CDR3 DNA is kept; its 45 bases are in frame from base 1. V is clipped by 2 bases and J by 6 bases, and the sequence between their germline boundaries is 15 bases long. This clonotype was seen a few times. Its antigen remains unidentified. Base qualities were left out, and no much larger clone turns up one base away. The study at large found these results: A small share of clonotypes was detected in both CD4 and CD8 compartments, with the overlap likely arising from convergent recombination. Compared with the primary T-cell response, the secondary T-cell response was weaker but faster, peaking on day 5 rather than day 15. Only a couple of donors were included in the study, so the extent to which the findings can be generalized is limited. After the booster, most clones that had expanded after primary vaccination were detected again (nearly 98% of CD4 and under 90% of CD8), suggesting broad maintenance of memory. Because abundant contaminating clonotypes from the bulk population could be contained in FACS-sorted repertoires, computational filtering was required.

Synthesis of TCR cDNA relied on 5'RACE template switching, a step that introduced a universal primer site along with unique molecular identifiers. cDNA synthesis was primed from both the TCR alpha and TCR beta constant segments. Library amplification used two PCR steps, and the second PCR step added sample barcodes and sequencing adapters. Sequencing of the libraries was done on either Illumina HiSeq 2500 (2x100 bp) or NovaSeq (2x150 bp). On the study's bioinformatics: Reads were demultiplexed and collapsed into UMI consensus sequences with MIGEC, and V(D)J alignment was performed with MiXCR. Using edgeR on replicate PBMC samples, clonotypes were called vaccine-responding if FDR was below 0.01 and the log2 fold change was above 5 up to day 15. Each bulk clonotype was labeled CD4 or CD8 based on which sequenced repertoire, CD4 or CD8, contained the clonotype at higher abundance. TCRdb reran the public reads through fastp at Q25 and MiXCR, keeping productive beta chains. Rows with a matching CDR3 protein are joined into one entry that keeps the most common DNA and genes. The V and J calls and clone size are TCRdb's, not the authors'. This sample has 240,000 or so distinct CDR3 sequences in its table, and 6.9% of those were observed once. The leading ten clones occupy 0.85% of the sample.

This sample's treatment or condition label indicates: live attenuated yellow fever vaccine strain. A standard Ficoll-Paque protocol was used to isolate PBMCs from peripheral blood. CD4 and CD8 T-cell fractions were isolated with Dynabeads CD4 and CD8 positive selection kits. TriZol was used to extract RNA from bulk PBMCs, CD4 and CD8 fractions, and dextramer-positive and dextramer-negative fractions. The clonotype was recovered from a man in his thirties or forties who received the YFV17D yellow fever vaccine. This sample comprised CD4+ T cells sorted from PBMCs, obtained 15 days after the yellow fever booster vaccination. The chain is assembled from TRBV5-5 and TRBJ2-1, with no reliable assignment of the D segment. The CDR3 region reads CASSFSPSHSNEQFF. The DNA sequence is TGTGCCAGCAGCTTTTCCCCCTCCCATTCCAATGAGCAGTTCTTC.